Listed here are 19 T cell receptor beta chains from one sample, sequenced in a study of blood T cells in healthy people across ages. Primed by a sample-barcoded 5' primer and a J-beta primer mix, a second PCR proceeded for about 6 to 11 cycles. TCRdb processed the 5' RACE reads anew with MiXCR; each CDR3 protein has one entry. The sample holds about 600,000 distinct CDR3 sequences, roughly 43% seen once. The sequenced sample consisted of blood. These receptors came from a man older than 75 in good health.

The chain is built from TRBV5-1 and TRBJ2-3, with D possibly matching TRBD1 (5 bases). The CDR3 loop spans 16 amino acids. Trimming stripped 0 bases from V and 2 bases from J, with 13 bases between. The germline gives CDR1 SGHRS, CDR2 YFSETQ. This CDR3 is CASSLERGSTTDTQYF. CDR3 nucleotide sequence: TGCGCCAGCAGCTTGGAAAGGGGTTCCACCACAGATACGCAGTATTTT. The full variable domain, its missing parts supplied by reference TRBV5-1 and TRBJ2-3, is KAGVTQTPRYLIKTRGQQVTLSCSPISGHRSVSWYQQTPGQGLQFLFEYFSETQRNKGNFPGRFSGRQFSNSRSEMNVSTLELGDSALYLCASSLERGSTTDTQYFGPGTRLTVL.

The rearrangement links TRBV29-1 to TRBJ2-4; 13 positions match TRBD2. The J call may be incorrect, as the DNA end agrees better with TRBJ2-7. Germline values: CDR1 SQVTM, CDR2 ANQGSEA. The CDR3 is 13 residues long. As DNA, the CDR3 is TGCAGCGTTGGGACTAGCGGGAGTAGCGAGCAGTACTTC. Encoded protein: CSVGTSGSSEQYF.

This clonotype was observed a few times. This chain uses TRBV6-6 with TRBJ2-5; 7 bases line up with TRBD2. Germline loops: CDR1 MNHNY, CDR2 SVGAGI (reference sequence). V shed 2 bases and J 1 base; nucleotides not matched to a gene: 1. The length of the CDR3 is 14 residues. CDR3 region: CASSYPGGQETQYF. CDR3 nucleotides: TGTGCCAGCAGTTACCCGGGGGGCCAAGAGACCCAGTACTTC.

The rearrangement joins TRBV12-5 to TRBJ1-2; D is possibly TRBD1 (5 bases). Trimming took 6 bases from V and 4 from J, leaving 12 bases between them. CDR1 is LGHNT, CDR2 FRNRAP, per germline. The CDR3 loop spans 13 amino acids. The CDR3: CASGPRGIYGYTF. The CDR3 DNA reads TGTGCTAGTGGCCCACGGGGGATCTATGGCTACACCTTC.

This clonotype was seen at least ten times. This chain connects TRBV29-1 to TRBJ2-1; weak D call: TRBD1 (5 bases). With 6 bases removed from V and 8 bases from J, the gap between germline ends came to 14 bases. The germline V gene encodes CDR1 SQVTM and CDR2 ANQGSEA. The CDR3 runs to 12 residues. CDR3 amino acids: CSVAGNRDEQFF. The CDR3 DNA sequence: TGCAGCGTCGCAGGGAACCGCGATGAGCAGTTCTTC.

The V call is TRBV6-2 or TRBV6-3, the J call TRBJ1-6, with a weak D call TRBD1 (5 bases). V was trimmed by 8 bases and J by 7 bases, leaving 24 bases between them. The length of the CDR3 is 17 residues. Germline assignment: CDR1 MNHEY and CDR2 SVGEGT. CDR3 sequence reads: CASVSEGLPFENSPLHF. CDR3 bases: TGTGCCAGCGTCTCGGAGGGACTGCCGTTTGAGAATTCACCCCTCCACTTT.

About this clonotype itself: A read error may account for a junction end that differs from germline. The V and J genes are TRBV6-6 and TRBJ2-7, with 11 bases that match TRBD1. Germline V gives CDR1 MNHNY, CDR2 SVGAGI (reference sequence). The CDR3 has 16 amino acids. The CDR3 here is CANSNRGDRGSYEQYF. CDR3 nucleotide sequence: TGTGCCAACAGTAACCGCGGGGACAGGGGGTCCTACGAGCAGTACTTC.

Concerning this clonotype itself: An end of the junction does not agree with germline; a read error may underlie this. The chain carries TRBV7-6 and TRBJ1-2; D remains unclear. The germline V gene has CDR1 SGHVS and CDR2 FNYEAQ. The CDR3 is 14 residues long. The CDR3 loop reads CASSDGSQFYGCTF. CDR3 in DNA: TGTGCCAGCAGCGACGGTAGTCAGTTTTATGGCTGCACCTTC.

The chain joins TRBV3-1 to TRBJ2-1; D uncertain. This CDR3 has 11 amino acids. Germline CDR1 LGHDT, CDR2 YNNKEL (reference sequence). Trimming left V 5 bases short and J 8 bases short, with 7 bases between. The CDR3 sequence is CASSSIHEQFF. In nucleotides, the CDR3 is TGTGCCAGCAGCTCTATACATGAGCAGTTCTTC.

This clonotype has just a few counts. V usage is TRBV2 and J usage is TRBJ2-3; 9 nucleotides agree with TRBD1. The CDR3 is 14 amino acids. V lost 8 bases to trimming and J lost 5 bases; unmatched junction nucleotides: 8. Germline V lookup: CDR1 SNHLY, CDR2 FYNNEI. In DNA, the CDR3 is TGTGCCAGCGCAGGACAGGGGTCGGGAGATACGCAGTATTTT. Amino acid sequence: CASAGQGSGDTQYF.

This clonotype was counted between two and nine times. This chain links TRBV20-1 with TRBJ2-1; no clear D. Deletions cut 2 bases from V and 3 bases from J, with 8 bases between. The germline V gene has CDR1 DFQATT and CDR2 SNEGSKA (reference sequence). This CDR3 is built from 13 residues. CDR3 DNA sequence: TGCAGTGCTAGACCTGGACGCTACAATGAGCAGTTCTTC. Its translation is CSARPGRYNEQFF.

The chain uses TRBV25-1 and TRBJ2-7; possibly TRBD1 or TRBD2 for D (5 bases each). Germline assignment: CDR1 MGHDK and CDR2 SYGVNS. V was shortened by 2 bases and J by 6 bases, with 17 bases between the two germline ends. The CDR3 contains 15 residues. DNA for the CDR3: TGTGCCAGCAGTGAACCCCAGGGAGAATTGAGCGAGCAGTACTTC. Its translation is CASSEPQGELSEQYF.

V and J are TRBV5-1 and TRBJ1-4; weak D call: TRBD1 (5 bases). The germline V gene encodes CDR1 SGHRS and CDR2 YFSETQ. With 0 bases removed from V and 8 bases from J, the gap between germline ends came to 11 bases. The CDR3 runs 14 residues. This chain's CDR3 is CASSLGPTGEKLFF. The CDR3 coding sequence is TGCGCCAGCAGCTTGGGACCTACAGGAGAAAAACTGTTTTTT.

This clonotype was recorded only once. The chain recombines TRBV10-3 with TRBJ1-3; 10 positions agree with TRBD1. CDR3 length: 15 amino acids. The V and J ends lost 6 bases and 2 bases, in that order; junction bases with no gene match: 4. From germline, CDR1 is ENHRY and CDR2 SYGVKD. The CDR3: CAISPGTGAGNTIYF. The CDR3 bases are TGTGCCATCAGCCCAGGGACAGGGGCTGGAAACACCATATATTTT.

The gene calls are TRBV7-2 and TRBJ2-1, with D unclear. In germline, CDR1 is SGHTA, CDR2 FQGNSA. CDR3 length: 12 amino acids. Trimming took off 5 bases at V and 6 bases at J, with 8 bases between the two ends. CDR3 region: CASSPEVNEQFF. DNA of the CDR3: TGTGCCAGCAGCCCAGAGGTCAATGAGCAGTTCTTC.

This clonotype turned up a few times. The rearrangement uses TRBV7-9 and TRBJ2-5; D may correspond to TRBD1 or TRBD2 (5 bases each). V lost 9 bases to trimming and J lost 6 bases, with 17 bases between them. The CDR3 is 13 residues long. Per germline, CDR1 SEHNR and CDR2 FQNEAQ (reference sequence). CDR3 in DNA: TGTGCCAGTTCTGGGGCTAGCAAACAGACCCAGTACTTC. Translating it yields CASSGASKQTQYF.

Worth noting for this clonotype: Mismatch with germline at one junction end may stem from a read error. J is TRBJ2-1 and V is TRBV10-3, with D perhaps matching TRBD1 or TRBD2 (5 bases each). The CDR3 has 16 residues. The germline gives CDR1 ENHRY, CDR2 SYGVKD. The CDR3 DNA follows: TGTGTCATCACCCGAGTTGAGGGGAGTCTTATAATGGAGCAGTTCTTC. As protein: CVITRVEGSLIMEQFF.

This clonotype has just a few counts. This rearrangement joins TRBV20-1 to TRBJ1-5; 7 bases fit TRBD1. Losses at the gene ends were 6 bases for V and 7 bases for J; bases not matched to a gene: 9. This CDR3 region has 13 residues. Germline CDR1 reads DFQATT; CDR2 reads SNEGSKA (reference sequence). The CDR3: CSARTGVGQPQHF. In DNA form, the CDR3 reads TGCAGTGCGCGTACAGGGGTGGGCCAGCCCCAGCATTTT.

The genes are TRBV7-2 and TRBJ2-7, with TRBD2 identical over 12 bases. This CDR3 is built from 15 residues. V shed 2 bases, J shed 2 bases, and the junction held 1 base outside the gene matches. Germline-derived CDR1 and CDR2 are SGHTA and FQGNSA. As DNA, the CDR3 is TGTGCCAGCAGCTTATCTAGCGGGAGGGCCTACGAGCAGTACTTC. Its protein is CASSLSSGRAYEQYF.